This TCR beta chain is from a study of blood T cell repertoires in COVID-19. Looking at the study overall: Acute and convalescent COVID-19 samples came from the United States, Italy and Spain. PBMCs, B-cell-depleted T cells, or T cells provided the cDNA or gDNA that made up the material.

Trimming removed 1 base from V and 3 bases from J, with 9 bases in between. The germline V gene encodes CDR1 LGHDT and CDR2 YNNKEL (reference sequence). CDR3 length: 14 amino acids. Original processing methods: Cell counts per sample came from amplifying reference gene primers. The method was immunoSEQ multiplex PCR; TCRdb's version includes in-frame clones alone and lacks a portion of them. V and J calls and clone size come straight from that table; D and trimming were deduced from the DNA. The table includes around 300,000 clones, 85% to 90% detected once. Sequenced sample: peripheral blood. The gene calls are TRBV3-1 (or the pseudogene TRBV3-2) and TRBJ1-1, with D possibly TRBD1 on 6 matching bases. The sequence came from a human donor in a cohort sampled during active COVID-19. CDR3 nucleotide sequence: TGTGCCAGCAGCCAAGTAGGGGGGGACACTGAAGCTTTCTTT. As protein: CASSQVGGDTEAFF.